This T cell receptor beta chain was obtained from a study of T cell repertoires in cytomegalovirus infection. Study at large: Matching HLA type, along with CMV infection, was indicated by public TCR beta signatures. The study's findings and limits: In two of eight donors, the top clonotype was HLA-C-restricted CMV-specific. Accumulated public TCR beta family frequency recognized individuals carrying CMV together with the relevant HLA.

CDR3 length: 17 residues. Trimming cost V 0 bases and J 4 bases; bases outside gene matches: 7. In germline, CDR1 is SGHVS, CDR2 FQNEAQ. This clonotype has ten or more counts. Its antigen remains unknown. TCRdb reprocessed the reads via MiXCR and lists one record per CDR3 protein. Found here are fewer than 250,000 distinct CDR3 sequences, roughly 22% of them singletons; the top ten hold around a sixth. This TCR derives from a human donor in good health (CMV status not recorded). Some clones in this sample may be carry-over from other donors' samples. The source material was CD8+ T cells from PBMCs. The V gene is TRBV7-8, the J gene TRBJ2-1, with 9 bases that match TRBD2. In DNA, the CDR3 is TGTGCCAGCAGCTTAGCGCTGCGGGGGGGCCTTTACAATGAGCAGTTCTTC. It specifies CASSLALRGGLYNEQFF.